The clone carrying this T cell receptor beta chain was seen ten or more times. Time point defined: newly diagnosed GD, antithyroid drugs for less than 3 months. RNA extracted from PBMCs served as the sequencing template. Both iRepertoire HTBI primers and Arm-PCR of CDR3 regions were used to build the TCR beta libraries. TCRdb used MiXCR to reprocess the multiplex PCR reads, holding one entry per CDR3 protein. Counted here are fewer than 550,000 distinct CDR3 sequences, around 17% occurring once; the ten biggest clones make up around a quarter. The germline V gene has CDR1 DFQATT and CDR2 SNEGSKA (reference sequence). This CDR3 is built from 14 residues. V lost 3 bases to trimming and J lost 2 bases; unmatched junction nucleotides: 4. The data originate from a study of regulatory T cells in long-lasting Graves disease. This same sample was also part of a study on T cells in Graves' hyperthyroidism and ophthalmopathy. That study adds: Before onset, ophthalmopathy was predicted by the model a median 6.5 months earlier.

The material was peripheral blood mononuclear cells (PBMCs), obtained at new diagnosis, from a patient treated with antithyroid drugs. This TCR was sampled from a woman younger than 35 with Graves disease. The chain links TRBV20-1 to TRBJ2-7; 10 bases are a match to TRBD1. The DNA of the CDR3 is TGCAGTGCTAGCCCCGGACAGGGGGCCTACGAGCAGTACTTC. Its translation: CSASPGQGAYEQYF.